These 30 T cell receptor beta chains were sequenced from one sample in a study of T cells in Graves' hyperthyroidism and ophthalmopathy. Amplification of TCR beta CDR3 regions used RNA as the template. HTBI primers were the set used in a first-round RT-PCR of the TCR CDR3. A single record per CDR3 protein comes from TCRdb applying MiXCR to the multiplex PCR reads. The top ten clones hold around 30% of a sample with about 270,000 distinct CDR3 sequences, about 15% of them seen once. The sequenced material came from blood. The origin of the receptors is a woman aged 45-59 years with Graves' hyperthyroidism that later progressed to Graves' ophthalmopathy.

This clonotype was observed a single time. This may be a read error: a much more frequent sequence differs by one nucleotide. This sequence joins TRBV20-1 and TRBJ2-3, with 7 positions matching TRBD1. The CDR3 covers 17 residues. Germline V gene sequence: CDR1 DFQATT, CDR2 SNEGSKA (reference sequence). CDR3 coding DNA: TGCAGTGCTAGACTAACAACGGGACAGCGACCCACGAGTACGCGGTATTTT. This sequence encodes CSARLTTGQRPTSTRYF.

This clonotype was seen ten or more times. The chain couples TRBV27 to TRBJ2-2; D might be TRBD1 (5 bases). The CDR3 spans 17 residues. In germline, CDR1 is MNHEY, CDR2 SMNVEV (reference sequence). V was shortened by 0 bases and J by 0 bases, with 11 bases between the two germline ends. DNA for the CDR3: TGTGCCAGCAGTTTATCGATGGGGCACTCGAACACCGGGGAGCTGTTTTTT. Its translation: CASSLSMGHSNTGELFF.

This clonotype was seen a few times. The rearrangement joins TRBV7-3 to TRBJ2-3, with D maybe TRBD2 (5 bases). The CDR3 consists of 16 residues. CDR1 is SGHTA and CDR2 is FQGTGA in the germline V gene. V lost 2 bases to trimming and J lost 0 bases, with 12 bases between them. CDR3 loop: CASSLSSGASTDTQYF. CDR3 in DNA: TGTGCCAGCAGCTTATCCAGCGGAGCTAGCACAGATACGCAGTATTTT.

This chain joins TRBV19 and TRBJ2-3; TRBD2 aligns across 7 bases. Per the germline V gene, CDR1 is LNHDA and CDR2 is SQIVND (reference sequence). There are 15 residues in the CDR3. Germline trimming cut 3 bases from V and 2 bases from J; bases unmatched to any gene: 5. CDR3 region: CASSIVTSPTDTQYF. The CDR3 bases are TGTGCCAGTAGTATCGTGACTAGCCCCACAGATACGCAGTATTTT.

The chain recombines TRBV28 with TRBJ1-1; D is uncertain. The CDR3 contains 11 residues. V dropped 5 bases and J dropped 5 bases, with 6 bases sitting between them. Germline V gene data show CDR1 as MDHEN and CDR2 as SYDVKM. CDR3 coding DNA: TGTGCCAGCAGTAAGCAGACTGAAGCTTTCTTT. This gives the protein CASSKQTEAFF.

The chain recombines TRBV7-9 with TRBJ2-5; possibly TRBD1 for D (6 bases). Germline V lookup: CDR1 SEHNR, CDR2 FQNEAQ (reference sequence). V lost 6 bases and J 14 bases, leaving 16 bases between the germline ends. The CDR3 is 11 amino acids. DNA for the CDR3: TGTGCCAGCAGTATTTCCGGGACAACCTACTTC. This encodes CASSISGTTYF.

This clonotype has ten or more counts. This rearrangement joins TRBV19 to TRBJ2-1; possible D gene TRBD1, 6 bases. The germline V gene encodes CDR1 LNHDA and CDR2 SQIVND (reference sequence). The CDR3 is 12 amino acids. The CDR3: CDPPGHFLGQFF. The CDR3 bases are TGTGACCCGCCGGGACACTTTCTTGGGCAGTTCTTC.

The chain links TRBV5-1 to TRBJ2-5; D unresolved. Germline lookup yields CDR1 SGHRS and CDR2 YFSETQ. Deletions cut 2 bases from V and 2 bases from J, with 10 bases between. The CDR3 consists of 14 residues. The DNA of the CDR3 is TGCGCCAGCAGCTTATTTCAGTCACAAGAGACCCAGTACTTC. This gives the protein CASSLFQSQETQYF.

Ten or more counts support this clonotype. The chain employs TRBV20-1 and TRBJ2-1; TRBD2 is a possible D gene (5 bases). The V gene lost 6 bases and the J gene lost 6 bases, with 15 bases spanning the gap. The CDR3 is made up of 13 amino acids. CDR1 and CDR2 from the germline V gene are DFQATT and SNEGSKA (reference sequence). The CDR3 region has the DNA TGCAGTGCCTCCTCCCTAGCATCCAATGAGCAGTTCTTC. This codes for CSASSLASNEQFF.

This clonotype has ten or more counts. The chain combines TRBV20-1 with TRBJ1-5, with 11 bases aligning to TRBD1. The trim removed 5 bases at V and 6 bases at J, leaving 9 bases unmatched. Germline CDR1 and CDR2: DFQATT and SNEGSKA (reference sequence). The CDR3 is 15 residues long. The CDR3 nucleotides are TGCAGTGCTGGACCCGGACAGGGGGCCGTTCAGCCCCAGCATTTT. It encodes CSAGPGQGAVQPQHF.

This clonotype was detected ten times or more. CDR3 sequence: CASLGVKGGRDEQYF. The CDR3 nucleotides are TGTGCCAGTCTTGGGGTGAAGGGCGGGAGGGACGAGCAGTACTTC. The rearrangement links TRBV28 to TRBJ2-7, with TRBD2 identical over 9 bases. Germline V gene data show CDR1 as MDHEN and CDR2 as SYDVKM. CDR3 length: 15 residues. Unmatched junction bases numbered 14, after V lost 9 bases and J lost 5 bases.

Many counts were recorded for this clonotype. This chain connects TRBV15 to TRBJ1-1; TRBD1 matches at 11 bases. Germline assignment: CDR1 LNHNV and CDR2 YYDKDF (reference sequence). This CDR3 comprises 15 residues. Germline trimming cut 8 bases from V and 5 bases from J; bases unmatched to any gene: 10. CDR3 loop: CATGGQGVSGTEAFF. The DNA for the CDR3 is TGTGCCACCGGGGGACAGGGGGTCTCGGGGACTGAAGCTTTCTTT.

This clonotype was recorded a few times. A much larger clone lies one base from this, so it may be a read error. This sequence joins TRBV7-2 and TRBJ2-1; 8 bases are a match to TRBD2. The CDR3 spans 13 residues. The germline V gene has CDR1 SGHTA and CDR2 FQGNSA. CDR3 sequence (DNA): TGTGCCAGTCGCCGGACTAGCTACAGTGAGCAGTTCTTC. This sequence encodes CASRRTSYSEQFF.

This clonotype was seen at least ten times. J is TRBJ2-7 and V is TRBV6-1; 7 bases match TRBD1. With 5 bases clipped from V and 0 bases from J, the junction kept 10 bases outside the gene matches. This CDR3 is 16 amino acids long. Germline V gene data show CDR1 as MNHNS and CDR2 as SASEGT. The CDR3 sequence: CASSRTGSTSSYEQYF. Written as DNA, the CDR3 is TGTGCCAGCAGTCGGACAGGCTCCACGAGCTCCTACGAGCAGTACTTC.

This clonotype occurred a few times. The rearrangement joins TRBV2 to TRBJ1-5; D ambiguous. The germline V gene encodes CDR1 SNHLY and CDR2 FYNNEI. The CDR3 contains 15 residues. The V gene lost 3 bases and the J gene lost 2 bases, with 11 bases spanning the gap. The CDR3 loop is CASSDSRVGNQPQHF. CDR3 DNA sequence: TGTGCCAGCAGTGATTCGAGGGTTGGCAATCAGCCCCAGCATTTT.

In this sample, this clonotype turned up many times. This sequence joins TRBV28 and TRBJ2-1; 12 positions agree with TRBD2. The CDR3 spans 16 residues. V trimming: 5 bases; J trimming: 9 bases; junction bases outside the gene matches: 11. The germline V gene encodes CDR1 MDHEN and CDR2 SYDVKM. The CDR3 loop reads CASSRTSGNGLGEQFF. The CDR3 DNA follows: TGTGCCAGCAGTAGGACTAGCGGGAACGGCCTGGGTGAGCAGTTCTTC.

This clonotype has just a few counts. The chain employs TRBV27 and TRBJ1-3; 7 bases map to TRBD1. The CDR3 has 14 amino acids. V dropped 7 bases and J dropped 2; count of bases not matched to a gene: 5. Germline V gene lookup returns CDR1 MNHEY and CDR2 SMNVEV (reference sequence). For the CDR3, the DNA is TGTGCCAGCACTAAAGGGGGCGCTGGAAACACCATATATTTT. As protein: CASTKGGAGNTIYF.

This clonotype showed up many times. This chain links TRBV6-1 with TRBJ1-2; 7 bases are a match to TRBD1. CDR1 is MNHNS, CDR2 SASEGT, per germline. J lost 3 bases, V lost 7 bases, and 11 bases had no gene match. The CDR3 totals 15 residues. The CDR3 coding sequence is TGTGCCAGCAACCCCCGGGACAGCGGTTACTATGGCTACACCTTC. Amino acid sequence: CASNPRDSGYYGYTF.

This clonotype was seen many times. This chain joins TRBV19 and TRBJ1-2; 9 bases line up with TRBD1. The CDR3 has 16 amino acids. V shed 5 bases, J shed 4 bases, and the junction held 11 bases outside the gene matches. CDR1 and CDR2 from the germline V gene are LNHDA and SQIVND (reference sequence). The chain's CDR3 is CASSFGADRGGYGYTF. The CDR3 region has the DNA TGTGCCAGTAGTTTCGGAGCGGACAGGGGTGGCTATGGCTACACCTTC.

About this clonotype itself: A much larger clone differs by one base, so this may be a read error. The gene calls are TRBV3-1 and TRBJ1-1; D is unresolved. Germline CDR1 reads LGHDT; CDR2 reads YNNKEL (reference sequence). The CDR3 is 15 residues long. Trimming removed 1 base at V and 8 bases at J, with 17 bases between. For the CDR3, the DNA is TGTGCCAGCAGCCAAGGGTCGTTCGCGGCAACGGAAGCTTTCTTT. Protein product: CASSQGSFAATEAFF.

At least ten counts were recorded for this clonotype. V usage is TRBV15 and J usage is TRBJ2-5; TRBD2 aligns across 7 bases. In germline, CDR1 is LNHNV, CDR2 YYDKDF (reference sequence). With V trimmed by 0 bases and J by 5 bases, 6 bases remained unmatched. This CDR3 spans 15 amino acids. The CDR3 DNA reads as TGTGCCACCAGCAGAGATCGAGCGGGGAGGGAGACCCAGTACTTC. Translation gives CATSRDRAGRETQYF.

The table lists this clonotype with many counts. This rearrangement joins TRBV5-5 to TRBJ2-7; possible D gene TRBD1, 5 bases. This CDR3 has 15 amino acids. Germline CDR1 and CDR2: SGHKS and YYEKEE (reference sequence). The V end lost 7 bases, the J end lost 0 bases, and 17 bases lay between the germline ends. CDR3 residues: CASASIGHHSYEQYF. Written as DNA, the CDR3 is TGTGCCAGCGCGTCGATAGGACACCACTCCTACGAGCAGTACTTC.

This clonotype was seen a single time. The chain has TRBV5-6 and TRBJ1-5; D remains unclear. V lost 0 bases and J lost 4, with 5 bases in between. Per the germline V gene, CDR1 is SGHDT and CDR2 is YYEEEE. This CDR3 comprises 13 residues. Written as DNA, the CDR3 is TGTGCCAGCAGCTTGGCCCCAAATCAGCCCCAGCATTTT. Protein: CASSLAPNQPQHF.

This clonotype showed up many times. The rearrangement uses TRBV20-1 and TRBJ2-1, with 10 bases identical to TRBD2. This CDR3 contains 16 residues. V lost 0 bases to trimming and J lost 4 bases; unmatched junction nucleotides: 6. CDR1 is DFQATT and CDR2 is SNEGSKA in the germline V gene (reference sequence). The CDR3 region is CSARDWTSGKYNEQFF. The DNA of the CDR3 is TGCAGTGCTAGAGATTGGACTAGCGGAAAATACAATGAGCAGTTCTTC.

With respect to this clonotype: This may be a read error: a much more frequent sequence differs by one nucleotide. The chain recombines TRBV27 with TRBJ1-1, with D possibly being TRBD1 (5 bases). Germline values: CDR1 MNHEY, CDR2 SMNVEV (reference sequence). Trimming shortened V by 5 bases and J by 4 bases, and 14 bases separated the two germline ends. This CDR3 comprises 14 residues. This chain's CDR3 is CASSLYAGGTEAFF. In DNA, the CDR3 is TGTGCCAGCAGTCTTTATGCCGGGGGCACTGAAGCTTTCTTT.

This clonotype was counted at least ten times. The genes are TRBV28 and TRBJ2-5; 12 bases agree with TRBD2. This CDR3 contains 16 residues. Germline V gives CDR1 MDHEN, CDR2 SYDVKM. Trimming at V came to 4 bases and at J to 2 bases, leaving 5 bases not matched to a gene. The CDR3 DNA follows: TGTGCCAGCAGTTGGCTAGCGGGAGGGCCTCAAGAGACCCAGTACTTC. It is translated as CASSWLAGGPQETQYF.

V and J are TRBV9 and TRBJ1-6, with TRBD1 as a possible D gene (5 bases). Germline loops: CDR1 SGDLS, CDR2 YYNGEE. The CDR3 covers 16 residues. The V and J ends lost 4 bases and 5 bases respectively, with 16 bases between them. The CDR3 bases are TGTGCCAGCAGCCCTATGTCGGGGGAGGATAATTCACCCCTCCACTTT. Amino acid sequence: CASSPMSGEDNSPLHF.

This clonotype was detected ten times or more. The CDR3, as DNA: TGTGCCAGCAGTGCGCCCCGCCAGGGGGCGTACACCTTC. It specifies CASSAPRQGAYTF. The chain employs TRBV6-1 and TRBJ1-2; 8 bases are a match to TRBD1. CDR1 and CDR2 from the germline V gene are MNHNS and SASEGT. This CDR3 contains 13 residues. With V trimmed by 4 bases and J by 11 bases, 9 bases remained unmatched.

This clonotype was detected many times. This chain joins TRBV6-1 and TRBJ2-1; D is unresolved. Trimming left V 8 bases short and J 6 bases short, with 11 bases between. This CDR3 is 12 amino acids long. The V gene's germline CDR1 is MNHNS and CDR2 SASEGT. The CDR3 DNA reads as TGTGCCAGCGCGGCCAGATTCAATGAGCAGTTCTTC. This translates into CASAARFNEQFF.

V usage is TRBV19 and J usage is TRBJ1-1; D remains unclear. The CDR3 has 14 residues. Germline loops: CDR1 LNHDA, CDR2 SQIVND (reference sequence). Trimming stripped 5 bases from V and 0 bases from J, with 10 bases between. CDR3 residues: CASSQSSLNTEAFF. CDR3 coding DNA: TGTGCCAGTAGTCAGAGCTCCTTGAACACTGAAGCTTTCTTT.